This passage covers 9 T cell receptor beta chains from one sample sequenced in a study of shared clonotypes between healthy human individuals. Sequencing was performed with immunoSEQ multiplex PCR; in TCRdb, only in-frame clones are kept and a portion is missing. The profile shows some 2.1 million clones, roughly 94% of them singletons. The sequencing input was naive CD4+ T cells sorted from blood. Subset defined: CD45RA+ positively selected. These receptors were collected from a man aged 18 to 30 in good health.

The chain is built from TRBV2 and TRBJ2-7; TRBD1 aligns across 8 bases. Germline lookup yields CDR1 SNHLY and CDR2 FYNNEI. There are 16 residues in the CDR3. V was clipped by 4 bases and J by 2 bases; unmatched bases: 10. Written as DNA, the CDR3 is TGTGCCAGCAGTGTGGAGGGGCAGGGGGCCGCCTACGAGCAGTACTTC. Amino acid sequence: CASSVEGQGAAYEQYF.

The rearrangement joins TRBV2 to TRBJ2-7; D uncertain. Germline values: CDR1 SNHLY, CDR2 FYNNEI. This CDR3 spans 12 amino acids. The germline V and J ends were trimmed by 6 bases and 3 bases, with 9 bases remaining between them. CDR3 residues: CASRVSLYEQYF. In DNA form, the CDR3 reads TGTGCCAGCAGGGTGAGCCTCTACGAGCAGTACTTC.

This chain links TRBV30 with TRBJ2-5; no definite D call. CDR1 is GTSNPN and CDR2 is SVGIG in the germline V gene (reference sequence). V gave up 3 bases and J gave up 7 bases, with 15 bases separating them. CDR3 length: 13 residues. The CDR3 region is CAWRVQPPGTQYF. The CDR3 DNA reads TGTGCCTGGAGGGTCCAGCCCCCAGGGACCCAGTACTTC.

The rearrangement joins TRBV6-5 to TRBJ1-1, with a weak D call TRBD1 (5 bases). The CDR3 totals 16 residues. V was trimmed by 1 base and J by 0 bases, leaving 12 bases between them. Germline loops: CDR1 MNHEY, CDR2 SVGAGI. CDR3 sequence reads: CASSYYRTAMNTEAFF. DNA of the CDR3: TGTGCCAGCAGTTACTACAGGACGGCTATGAACACTGAAGCTTTCTTT.

The rearrangement joins TRBV6-5 to TRBJ2-3, with a weak D call TRBD1 (5 bases). CDR1 and CDR2 (germline): MNHEY, SVGAGI. V shed 3 bases and J shed 7 bases, with 20 bases lying between them. The CDR3 is made up of 16 amino acids. CDR3 in amino acids: CASSYTVSGYGNTQYF. The CDR3 nucleotides read TGTGCCAGCAGTTATACCGTTTCAGGGTATGGAAATACGCAGTATTTT.

About this clone: Other DNA sequences within the sample encode an identical CDR3. The chain couples TRBV9 to TRBJ2-7; 7 bases are a match to TRBD1. This CDR3 region has 16 residues. Germline V gives CDR1 SGDLS, CDR2 YYNGEE. V lost 2 bases to trimming and J lost 0 bases; unmatched junction nucleotides: 8. This CDR3 reads CASSVAGTASSYEQYF. The DNA for the CDR3 is TGTGCCAGCAGCGTGGCCGGGACAGCGAGCTCCTACGAGCAGTACTTC.

This rearrangement joins TRBV7-9 to TRBJ2-7, with a possible D match to TRBD1 (6 bases). V was clipped by 11 bases and J by 2 bases, with 19 bases between them. The CDR3 is 14 residues long. Germline lookup yields CDR1 SEHNR and CDR2 FQNEAQ (reference sequence). CDR3 region: CAVSSGTQAYEQYF. The CDR3, as DNA: TGTGCCGTAAGCTCCGGGACACAGGCCTACGAGCAGTACTTC.

The genes are TRBV27 and TRBJ2-7; TRBD2 matches at 10 bases. This CDR3 spans 14 amino acids. V was clipped by 6 bases and J by 5 bases; unmatched bases: 7. CDR1 and CDR2 from the germline V gene are MNHEY and SMNVEV (reference sequence). The CDR3 loop is CASRIAGGKHEQYF. CDR3 bases: TGTGCCAGCAGAATAGCGGGAGGAAAGCACGAGCAGTACTTC.

The chain recombines TRBV21-1 with TRBJ2-3. TRBV21-1 counts as a pseudogene. CDR3 length: 13 residues. The CDR3 reads CASSKGGTDTQYF. The CDR3 DNA is TGTGCCAGCAGCAAAGGGGGAACAGATACGCAGTATTTT.